Detailed here is one TCR beta chain. The data originate from a study of blood T cell repertoires in COVID-19. Study details: The United States, Italy and Spain were the sources of the acute and convalescent COVID-19 samples.

The protocol was immunoSEQ multiplex PCR, while the TCRdb copy is restricted to in-frame clones and leaves out a portion. The sample yields 90,000 to 100,000 clones, about 90% seen once. Specimen: peripheral blood. The origin of this receptor is a man between 65 and 79 years old with acute or convalescent COVID-19.

The CDR3 loop reads CASSIATGGSRNTEAFF. In DNA, the CDR3 is TGTGCCAGTAGTATAGCGACAGGGGGCAGTCGGAACACTGAAGCTTTCTTT. The gene calls are TRBV19 and TRBJ1-1; 10 bases match TRBD1. CDR1 and CDR2 (germline): LNHDA, SQIVND (reference sequence). There are 17 residues in the CDR3. Trimming at V came to 1 base and at J to 1 base, leaving 6 bases not matched to a gene.